Below are 15 T cell receptor beta chains sequenced from a single sample in a study of tumor and adjacent non-tumor tissue in lung cancer. RNA was extracted from bulk tissue without any cell sorting. More than 3 cm separated this lung sample from the edge of the tumor. A modified ARM-PCR protocol with three rounds of nested PCR amplified TCRbeta. TCRdb re-called the multiplex PCR reads with MiXCR, one entry per CDR3 protein. There are around 76,000 distinct CDR3 sequences in the sample; more than 65% occur only once, and around 40% lies in the top ten. Sequencing was done on a sample of distant non-tumor lung tissue. All receptors come from an older man with non-small cell lung cancer.

This clonotype was seen a few times. Possible read error: a much larger clone is one base away. The chain is built from TRBV12-3 or TRBV12-4 and TRBJ2-1; TRBD2 matches at 10 bases. This CDR3 is 14 amino acids long. CDR3 residues: CVSTGAGGGSEQFF. For the CDR3, the DNA is TGTGTCAGCACCGGAGCGGGGGGGGGGAGTGAGCAGTTCTTC.

In its sample, this clonotype was seen a few times. This could be a read error, since a much larger clone is one nucleotide away. V and J are TRBV12-3 or TRBV12-4 and TRBJ2-7, with D uncertain. Trimming took off 5 bases at V and 6 bases at J, with 8 bases between the two ends. There are 11 residues in the CDR3. CDR3 loop: CASSTSIEQYF. CDR3 sequence (DNA): TGTGCCAGCAGTACGTCCATCGAGCAGTACTTC.

Comment on this clonotype: A much larger clone differs by one base, so this may be a read error. In DNA form, the CDR3 reads TGTGCCAGCAGCTCGGGAGTTGACAATGAGCAGTCCTTC. The encoded protein is CASSSGVDNEQSF. The chain couples TRBV11-1 to TRBJ2-1, with D tentatively TRBD2 (6 bases). This CDR3 region has 13 residues. CDR1 is SGHAT, CDR2 FQDESV, per germline (reference sequence).

This clonotype has ten or more counts. One end of the junction varies from germline; a read error may be responsible. The chain couples TRBV20-1 to TRBJ2-7, with D uncertain. The CDR3 has 13 amino acids. CDR1 and CDR2 from the germline V gene are DFQATT and SNEGSKA (reference sequence). CDR3 bases: TGCAGTGCGACCGGCGACTGGGGTGGGCGTCGAGGCTTC. Its translation is CSATGDWGGRRGF.

In its sample, this clonotype was seen once. The junction shows a germline mismatch at one end, possibly a read error. The V and J genes are TRBV5-5 and TRBJ2-5; D gene uncertain. Germline V gene sequence: CDR1 SGHKS, CDR2 YYEKEE (reference sequence). The CDR3 covers 13 residues. The CDR3 bases are TGTGGCAGCAGCTTGGTCAGTCCGGAGACCCAGCATTTC. Translation: CGSSLVSPETQHF.

The chain links TRBV11-1 to TRBJ2-1, with no clear D. There are 14 residues in the CDR3. From germline, CDR1 is SGHAT and CDR2 FQDESV (reference sequence). The V end lost 5 bases, the J end lost 12 bases, and 20 bases lay between the germline ends. The CDR3 region is CASSPLSVYSGQFF. Written as DNA, the CDR3 is TGTGCCAGCAGCCCTCTTTCGGTCTACAGTGGGCAGTTCTTC. Based on the CDR3 plus reference TRBV11-1 and TRBJ2-1, the full variable domain is EAEVAQSPRYKITEKSQAVAFWCDPISGHATLYWYRQILGQGPELLVQFQDESVVDDSQLPKDRFSAERLKGVDSTLKIQPAELGDSAMYLCASSPLSVYSGQFFGPGTRLTVL.

To note about this clonotype: One end of the junction is discordant with germline, which a read error may explain. The chain recombines TRBV5-1 with TRBJ2-6; TRBD1 is a possible D gene (5 bases). From germline, CDR1 is SGHRS and CDR2 YFSETQ. The CDR3 totals 14 residues. CDR3 sequence: CASSSSFGAKVLTF. The CDR3 DNA sequence: TGTGCCAGCAGCTCCAGCTTTGGGGCAAAAGTCCTGACTTTC.

This chain links TRBV29-1 with TRBJ1-2; tentatively, D is TRBD1 (6 bases). Germline V gene lookup returns CDR1 SQVTM and CDR2 ANQGSEA. This CDR3 contains 16 residues. CDR3 sequence (DNA): TGCATCGTCACACGAATTGACAGGATCGGGTCGGAAGGCTACACCTTC. Translated: CIVTRIDRIGSEGYTF.

As to this clonotype: A much larger clone differs from this one at a single base, so this may be a read error. This rearrangement joins TRBV5-6 to TRBJ2-6; a possible D gene is TRBD2 (6 bases). The CDR3 totals 16 residues. Germline V gene data show CDR1 as SGHDT and CDR2 as YYEEEE. V was shortened by 1 base and J by 8 bases, with 16 bases between the two germline ends. The CDR3 nucleotides read TGTGCCAGCAGCTTGTGGGGATCGGAGGGGACCAACGTCCTGACTTTC. It encodes CASSLWGSEGTNVLTF.

This clonotype was seen only once. The junction departs from germline at one end; a sequencing error may be responsible. The chain employs TRBV6-5 and TRBJ2-6, with 7 bases matching TRBD1. Germline loops: CDR1 MNHEY, CDR2 SVGAGI. The CDR3 contains 17 residues. CDR3 sequence: CASSSGIGGSGANVLNF. The DNA of the CDR3 is TGTGCCAGCAGTTCCGGGATAGGGGGCTCTGGGGCCAACGTCCTGAACTTC.

This clonotype occurred many times. V is TRBV6-5 and J is TRBJ1-2; no definite D call. The germline V gene has CDR1 MNHEY and CDR2 SVGAGI. The V and J ends lost 6 bases and 4 bases respectively, with 12 bases between them. The CDR3 extends over 13 amino acids. DNA for the CDR3: TGTGCCAGCAGGCCGGGGAATCGCTATGGCTACACCTTC. Translation: CASRPGNRYGYTF.

Details on this clonotype: Just one base apart from a much larger clone, this may be a read error. DNA of the CDR3: TGCAGTGCCGGATGGGCCGGTTCAGATACGCAGTTTTTT. Protein sequence: CSAGWAGSDTQFF. The chain is built from TRBV20-1 and TRBJ2-3, with D hard to call. The germline V gene encodes CDR1 DFQATT and CDR2 SNEGSKA (reference sequence). CDR3 length: 13 amino acids.

The V call is TRBV29-1, the J call TRBJ2-5, with D maybe TRBD1 (5 bases). The germline V and J ends were trimmed by 6 bases and 2 bases, with 13 bases remaining between them. This CDR3 contains 13 residues. Germline V lookup: CDR1 SQVTM, CDR2 ANQGSEA. This chain's CDR3 is CSVTDSFQETQYF. The CDR3 region has the DNA TGCAGCGTAACCGACAGCTTTCAAGAGACCCAGTACTTC.

In the case of this clonotype: A read error may produce the germline difference seen at one junction end. The gene calls are TRBV11-2 and TRBJ2-3, with TRBD1 as a possible D gene (5 bases). This CDR3 spans 14 amino acids. Germline V gives CDR1 SGHAT, CDR2 FQNNGV. The CDR3 DNA is TGTGTCAGCAGCTCACAGGAGTTCTCAGATATACAGTATTTT. Translation gives CVSSSQEFSDIQYF.

Worth noting for this clonotype: A much larger clone sits a single nucleotide away, making a read error possible. The chain employs TRBV27 and TRBJ2-1; the match to TRBD1 covers 7 bases. The CDR3 contains 15 residues. After removal of 6 bases from V and 0 bases from J, the junction contained 5 bases not matched to a gene. Germline lookup yields CDR1 MNHEY and CDR2 SMNVEV (reference sequence). CDR3 region: CASSHRDSSYNEQFF. The CDR3, as DNA: TGTGCCAGCAGCCACAGGGACAGCTCCTACAATGAGCAGTTCTTC.